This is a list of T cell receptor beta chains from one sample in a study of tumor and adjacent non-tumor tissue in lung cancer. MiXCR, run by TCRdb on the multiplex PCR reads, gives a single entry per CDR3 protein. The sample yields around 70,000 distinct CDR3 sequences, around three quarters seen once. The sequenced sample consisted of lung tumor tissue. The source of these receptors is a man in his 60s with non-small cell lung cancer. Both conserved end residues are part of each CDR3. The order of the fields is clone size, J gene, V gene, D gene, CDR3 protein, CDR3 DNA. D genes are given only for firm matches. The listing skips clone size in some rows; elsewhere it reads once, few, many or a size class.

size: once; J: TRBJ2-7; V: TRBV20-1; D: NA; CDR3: CSVPNSGDVGEQYF; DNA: TGCAGTGTCCCGAATTCGGGAGACGTAGGAGAGCAGTACTTC
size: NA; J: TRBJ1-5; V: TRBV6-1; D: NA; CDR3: CANTPLHRRYSNQPQHF; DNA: TGTGCCAATACCCCTCTCCACAGGAGGTATAGCAATCAGCCCCAGCATTTT
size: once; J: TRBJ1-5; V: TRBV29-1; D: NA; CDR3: CSLAQDLNQPQHF; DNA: TGCAGCCTTGCTCAGGACCTCAATCAGCCCCAGCATTTT
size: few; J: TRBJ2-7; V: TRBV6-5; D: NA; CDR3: CASSYSRDSEQYF; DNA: TGTGCCAGCAGTTACAGCCGCGACAGTGAGCAGTACTTC
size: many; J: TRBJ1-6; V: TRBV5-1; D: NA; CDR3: CASSPGTGNSPLHF; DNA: TGCGCCAGCAGCCCAGGGACGGGAAATTCACCCCTCCACTTT
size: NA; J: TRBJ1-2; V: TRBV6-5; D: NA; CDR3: CASSPGTLQYGCTF; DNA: TGTGCCAGCAGCCCCGGGACATTGCAGTATGGCTGCACCTTC
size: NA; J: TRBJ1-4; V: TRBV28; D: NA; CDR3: CASSPPLRGLGEKVFF; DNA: TGTGCCAGCAGTCCCCCTCTTCGAGGGTTGGGTGAAAAAGTGTTTTTT
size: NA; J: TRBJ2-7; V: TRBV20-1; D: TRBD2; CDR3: CSASAGLAGGPDHYEHYF; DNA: TGCAGTGCTAGCGCTGGACTAGCGGGAGGGCCGGATCACTACGAGCACTACTTC
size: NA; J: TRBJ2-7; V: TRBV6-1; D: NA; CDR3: CASSATLGYYEQHF; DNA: TGTGCCAGCAGCGCAACCCTAGGTTACTACGAGCAGCACTTC
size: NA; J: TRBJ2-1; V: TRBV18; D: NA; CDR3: CASSRLPTSRNNNEQFF; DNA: TGTGCCAGCTCACGCCTACCTACCTCCCGAAACAACAATGAGCAGTTCTTC
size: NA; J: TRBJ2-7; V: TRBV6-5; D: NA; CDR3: CASSSLTQNYEHYF; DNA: TGTGCCAGCAGTTCACTGACACAGAACTACGAGCACTATTTC
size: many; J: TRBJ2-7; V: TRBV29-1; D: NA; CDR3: CSAFVPTEQYF; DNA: TGCAGCGCCTTCGTCCCTACAGAGCAGTACTTC
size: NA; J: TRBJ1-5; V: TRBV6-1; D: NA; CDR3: CASSELGIQTLSTQPQRF; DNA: TGTGCTAGCAGTGAATTGGGAATTCAAACCCTTAGCACTCAGCCCCAGCGTTTT
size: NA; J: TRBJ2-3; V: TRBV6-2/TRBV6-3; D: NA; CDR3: CVSSYYLLAGATDTQYF; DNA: TGTGTCAGCAGTTATTACCTACTAGCAGGAGCCACAGATACGCAGTATTTT
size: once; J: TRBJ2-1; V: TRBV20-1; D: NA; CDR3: CNAQDLAYNEQFF; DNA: TGCAATGCTCAGGACTTAGCCTACAATGAGCAGTTCTTC
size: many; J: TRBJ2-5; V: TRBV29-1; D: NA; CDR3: CGWGAAAQETQYF; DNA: TGCGGGTGGGGGGCAGCAGCACAAGAGACCCAGTACTTC
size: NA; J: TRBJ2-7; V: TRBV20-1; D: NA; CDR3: CSASDRPDGQYF; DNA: TGCAGTGCGAGTGACAGACCTGACGGGCAGTACTTC
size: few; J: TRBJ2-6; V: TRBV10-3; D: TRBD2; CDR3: CAISERGTSGRVSGANVLSF; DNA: TGTGCCATCAGTGAACGTGGGACTAGCGGGAGGGTCTCTGGGGCCAACGTCCTGTCTTTC
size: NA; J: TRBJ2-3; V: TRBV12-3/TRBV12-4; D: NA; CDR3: CASSYDRTQPQYF; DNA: TGTGCCAGCAGCTACGATAGGACCCAGCCCCAGTATTTT
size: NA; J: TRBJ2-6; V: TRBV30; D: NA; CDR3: CAWSRGSGAKVLTF; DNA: TGTGCCTGGAGCAGGGGATCTGGGGCAAAAGTACTGACTTTC
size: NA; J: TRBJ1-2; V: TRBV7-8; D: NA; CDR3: CASGKPNRRRYGYTF; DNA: TGTGCCAGCGGGAAACCGAACAGGCGTCGGTATGGCTACACCTTC
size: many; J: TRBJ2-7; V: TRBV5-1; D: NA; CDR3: CASSIAGLSYEQYF; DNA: TGCGCCAGCAGTATCGCGGGGTTATCCTACGAGCAGTACTTC
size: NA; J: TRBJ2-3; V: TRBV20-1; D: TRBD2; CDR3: CSASGVSSGGTDTQYF; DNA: TGTAGTGCTAGCGGCGTATCTAGCGGAGGCACAGATACGCAGTATTTT
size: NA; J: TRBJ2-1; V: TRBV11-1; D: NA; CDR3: CVSRGSDEQFF; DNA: TGTGTCAGCAGAGGGAGCGATGAGCAGTTCTTC
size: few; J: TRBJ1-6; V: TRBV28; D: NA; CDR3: CASSTGPVDNSPLHF; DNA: TGTGCCAGCAGCACAGGCCCCGTAGATAATTCACCCCTCCACTTT
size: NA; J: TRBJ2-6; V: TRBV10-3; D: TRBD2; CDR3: CAISESTSGSTVGANVLTF; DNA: TGTGCCATCAGTGAGTCGACTAGCGGGAGTACGGTTGGGGCCAACGTACTGACTTTC
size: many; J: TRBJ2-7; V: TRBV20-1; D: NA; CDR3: CSARTGVSYEQYF; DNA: TGCAGTGCTAGAACCGGGGTCTCCTACGAGCAGTACTTC
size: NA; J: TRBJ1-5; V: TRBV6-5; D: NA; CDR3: CASRRHQGGQPQHF; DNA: TGTGCCAGCAGGCGACACCAGGGAGGTCAGCCCCAGCATTTT
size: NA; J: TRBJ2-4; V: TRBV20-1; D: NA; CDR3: CSARDVSVAKNIRYF; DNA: TGCAGTGCTAGAGATGTGTCTGTAGCCAAAAACATTCGGTACTTC
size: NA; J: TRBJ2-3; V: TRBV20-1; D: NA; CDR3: CSARDWVGSATDTQYF; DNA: TGCAGTGCTAGAGATTGGGTCGGGAGCGCGACAGATACCCAGTATTTT
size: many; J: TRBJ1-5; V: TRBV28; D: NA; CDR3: CASSSFGQPQHF; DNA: TGTGCCAGCAGTTCCTTCGGTCAGCCCCAGCATTTT
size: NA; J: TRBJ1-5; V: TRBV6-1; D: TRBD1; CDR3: CTSSERDRVQPQHF; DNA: TGTACCAGCAGTGAGCGGGACAGGGTTCAGCCTCAGCATTTT
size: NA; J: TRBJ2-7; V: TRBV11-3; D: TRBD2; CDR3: CASNERGGGRHEQYF; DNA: TGTGCCAGCAACGAAAGGGGCGGGGGGCGCCACGAGCAGTACTTC
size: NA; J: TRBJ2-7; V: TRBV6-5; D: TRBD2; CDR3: CTNSYTRREKAEQYF; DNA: TGTACCAACAGTTACACGAGGCGGGAGAAGGCCGAGCAGTACTTC
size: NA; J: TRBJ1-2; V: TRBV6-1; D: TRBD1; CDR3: CTSGYGTGDGDTF; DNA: TGTACCAGCGGTTACGGGACAGGGGATGGCGACACCTTC
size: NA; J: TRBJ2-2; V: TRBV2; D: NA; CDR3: CASSDQAGIPTGELFF; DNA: TGTGCCAGCAGTGACCAAGCGGGTATCCCAACCGGGGAGCTGTTTTTT
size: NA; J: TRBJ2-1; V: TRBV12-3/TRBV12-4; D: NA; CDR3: CASSPGVKRLFF; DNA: TGTGCCAGCAGTCCGGGAGTAAAGAGACTGTTCTTC